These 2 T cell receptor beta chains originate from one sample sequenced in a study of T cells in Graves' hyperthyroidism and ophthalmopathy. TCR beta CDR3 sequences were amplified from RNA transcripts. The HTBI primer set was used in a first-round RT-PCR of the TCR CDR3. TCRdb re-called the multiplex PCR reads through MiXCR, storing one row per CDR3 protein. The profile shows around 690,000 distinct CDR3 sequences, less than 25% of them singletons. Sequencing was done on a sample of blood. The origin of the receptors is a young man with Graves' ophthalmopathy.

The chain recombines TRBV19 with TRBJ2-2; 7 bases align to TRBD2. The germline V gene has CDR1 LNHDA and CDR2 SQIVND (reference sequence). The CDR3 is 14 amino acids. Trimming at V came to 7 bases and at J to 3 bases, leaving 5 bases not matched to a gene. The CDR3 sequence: CASKASGYTGELFF. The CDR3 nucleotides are TGTGCCAGTAAGGCTAGCGGATACACCGGGGAGCTGTTTTTT. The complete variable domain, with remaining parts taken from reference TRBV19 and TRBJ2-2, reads DGGITQSPKYLFRKEGQNVTLSCEQNLNHDAMYWYRQDPGQGLRLIYYSQIVNDFQKGDIAEGYSVSREKKESFPLTVTSAQKNPTAFYLCASKASGYTGELFFGEGSRLTVL.

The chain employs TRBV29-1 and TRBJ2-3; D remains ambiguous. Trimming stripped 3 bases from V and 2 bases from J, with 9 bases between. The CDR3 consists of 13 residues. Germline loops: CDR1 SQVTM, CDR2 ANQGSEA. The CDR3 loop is CSVEPANTDTQYF. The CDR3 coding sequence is TGCAGCGTTGAGCCAGCGAACACAGATACGCAGTATTTT.